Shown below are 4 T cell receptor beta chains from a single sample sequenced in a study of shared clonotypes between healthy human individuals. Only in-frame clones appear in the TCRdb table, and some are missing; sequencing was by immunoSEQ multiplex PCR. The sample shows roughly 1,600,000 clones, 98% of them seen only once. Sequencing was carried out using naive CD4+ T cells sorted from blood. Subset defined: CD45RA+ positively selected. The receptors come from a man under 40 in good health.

The CDR3 region is CASSQLTGTNTGELFF. CDR3 bases: TGCGCCAGCAGCCAACTGACAGGGACTAACACCGGGGAGCTGTTTTTT. The V gene is TRBV4-3, the J gene TRBJ2-2, with D possibly TRBD1 on 7 matching bases. The length of the CDR3 is 16 residues. CDR1 and CDR2 from the germline V gene are LGHNA and YSLEER. V was shortened by 2 bases and J by 2 bases, with 12 bases between the two germline ends.

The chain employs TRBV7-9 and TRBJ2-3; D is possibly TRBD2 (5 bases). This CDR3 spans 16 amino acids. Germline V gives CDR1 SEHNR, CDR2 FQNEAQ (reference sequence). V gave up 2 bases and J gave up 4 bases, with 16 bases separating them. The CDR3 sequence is CASSLSPSRTPDTQYF. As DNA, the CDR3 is TGTGCCAGCAGCTTAAGCCCTAGCAGAACCCCAGATACGCAGTATTTT.

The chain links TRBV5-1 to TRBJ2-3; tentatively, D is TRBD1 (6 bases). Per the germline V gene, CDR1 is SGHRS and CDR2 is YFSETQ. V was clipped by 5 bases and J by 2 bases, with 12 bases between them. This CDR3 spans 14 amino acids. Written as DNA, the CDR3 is TGCGCCAGCAGACGCGGACAGATCACAGATACGCAGTATTTT. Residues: CASRRGQITDTQYF.

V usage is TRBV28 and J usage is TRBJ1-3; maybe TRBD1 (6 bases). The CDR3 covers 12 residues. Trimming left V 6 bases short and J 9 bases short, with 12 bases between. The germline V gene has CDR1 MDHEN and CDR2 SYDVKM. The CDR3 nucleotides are TGTGCCAGCAGGAACAGGGCGGCCACCATATATTTT. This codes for CASRNRAATIYF.